This T cell receptor (beta chain) emerged from a study of T cells in Graves' hyperthyroidism and ophthalmopathy. Germline V CDR1 and CDR2: LGHNA, YSLEER. This CDR3 has 13 amino acids. Trimming stripped 3 bases from V and 8 bases from J, with 11 bases between. RNA transcripts served as the template for amplifying TCR beta CDR3 regions. HTBI primers were employed in a first-round RT-PCR of the TCR CDR3. TCRdb reanalysed the multiplex PCR reads using MiXCR and keeps one entry per CDR3 protein. This sample has hundreds of thousands of distinct CDR3 sequences, with approximately 15% found just once. Active moderate-to-severe ophthalmopathy, Clinical Activity Score at least 3, NOSPECS at least 4, under 3 months' duration. Uncontrolled infection, other autoimmune disease, pregnancy or lactation disqualified patients from enrolment.

This TCR was recovered from a woman in her 50s with Graves' ophthalmopathy. Sequencing was done on a sample of blood. The rearrangement uses TRBV4-3 and TRBJ2-1; a weak D match, TRBD2 (6 bases). The CDR3 loop is CASSHRLDDEQFF. In nucleotides, the CDR3 is TGCGCCAGCAGCCATAGACTAGACGATGAGCAGTTCTTC.